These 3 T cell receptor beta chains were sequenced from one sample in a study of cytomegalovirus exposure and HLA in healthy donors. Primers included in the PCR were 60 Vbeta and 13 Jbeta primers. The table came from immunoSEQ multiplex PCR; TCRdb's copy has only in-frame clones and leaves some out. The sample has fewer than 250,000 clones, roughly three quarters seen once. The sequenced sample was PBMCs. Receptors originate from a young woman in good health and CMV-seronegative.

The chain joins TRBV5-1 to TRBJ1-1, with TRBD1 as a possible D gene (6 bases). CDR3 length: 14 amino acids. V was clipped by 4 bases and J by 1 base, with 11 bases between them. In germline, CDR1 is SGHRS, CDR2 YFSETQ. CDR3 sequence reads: CASSLTTGNTEAFF. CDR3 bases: TGCGCCAGCAGCCTTACGACAGGGAACACTGAAGCTTTCTTT.

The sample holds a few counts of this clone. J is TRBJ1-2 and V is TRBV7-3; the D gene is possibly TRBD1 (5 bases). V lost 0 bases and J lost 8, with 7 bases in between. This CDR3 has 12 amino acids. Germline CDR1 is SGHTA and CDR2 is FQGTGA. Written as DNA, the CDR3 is TGTGCCAGCAGCTTAACAGGGGAAGGCTACACCTTC. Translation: CASSLTGEGYTF. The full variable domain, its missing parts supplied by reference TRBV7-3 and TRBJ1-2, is GAGVSQTPSNKVTEKGKYVELRCDPISGHTALYWYRQSLGQGPEFLIYFQGTGAADDSGLPNDRFFAVRPEGSVSTLKIQRTERGDSAVYLCASSLTGEGYTFGSGTRLTVV.

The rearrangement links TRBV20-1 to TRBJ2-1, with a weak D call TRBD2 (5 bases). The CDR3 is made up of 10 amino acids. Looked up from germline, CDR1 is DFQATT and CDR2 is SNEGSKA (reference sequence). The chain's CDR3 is CSGLPNEQFF. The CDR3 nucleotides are TGCAGCGGACTTCCCAATGAGCAGTTCTTC.